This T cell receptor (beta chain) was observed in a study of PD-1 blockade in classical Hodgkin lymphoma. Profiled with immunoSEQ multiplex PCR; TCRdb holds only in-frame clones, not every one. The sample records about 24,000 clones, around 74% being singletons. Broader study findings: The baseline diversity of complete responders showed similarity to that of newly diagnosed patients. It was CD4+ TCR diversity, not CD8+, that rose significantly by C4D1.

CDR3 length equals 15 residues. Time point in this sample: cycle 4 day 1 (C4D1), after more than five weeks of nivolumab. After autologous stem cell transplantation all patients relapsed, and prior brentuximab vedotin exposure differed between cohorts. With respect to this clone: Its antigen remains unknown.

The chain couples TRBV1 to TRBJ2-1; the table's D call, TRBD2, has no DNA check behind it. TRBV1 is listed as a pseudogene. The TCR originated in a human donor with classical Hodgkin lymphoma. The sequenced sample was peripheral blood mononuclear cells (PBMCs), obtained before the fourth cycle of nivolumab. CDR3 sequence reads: CTSSQGRNGYNEQFF. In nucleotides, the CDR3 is TGCACCAGCAGCCAAGGGAGGAACGGATACAATGAGCAGTTCTTC.